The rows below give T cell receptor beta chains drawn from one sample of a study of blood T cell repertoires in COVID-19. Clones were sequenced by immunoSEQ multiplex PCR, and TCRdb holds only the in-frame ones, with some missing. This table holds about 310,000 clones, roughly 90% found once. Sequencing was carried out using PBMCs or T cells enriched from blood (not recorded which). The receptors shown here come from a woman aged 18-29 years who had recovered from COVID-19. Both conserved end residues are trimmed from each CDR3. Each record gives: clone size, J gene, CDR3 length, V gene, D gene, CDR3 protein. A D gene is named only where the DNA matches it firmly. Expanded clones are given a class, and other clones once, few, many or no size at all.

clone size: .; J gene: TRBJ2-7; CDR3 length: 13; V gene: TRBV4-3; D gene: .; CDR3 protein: ASSQGRGGTYEQY
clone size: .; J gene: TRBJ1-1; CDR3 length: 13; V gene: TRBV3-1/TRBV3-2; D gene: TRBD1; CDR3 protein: ASSQERVKAGGAF
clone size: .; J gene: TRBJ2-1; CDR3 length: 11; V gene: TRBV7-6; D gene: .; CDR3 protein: ASSLERGNEQF
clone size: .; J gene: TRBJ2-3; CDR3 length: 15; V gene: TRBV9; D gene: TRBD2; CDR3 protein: ASSAGRTSGYTDTQY
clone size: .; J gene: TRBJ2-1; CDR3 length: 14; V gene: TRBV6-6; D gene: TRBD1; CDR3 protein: ASSYVPGGSYNEQF
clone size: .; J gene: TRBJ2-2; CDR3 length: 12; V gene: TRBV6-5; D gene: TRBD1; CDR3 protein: ASRRQGSTGELF
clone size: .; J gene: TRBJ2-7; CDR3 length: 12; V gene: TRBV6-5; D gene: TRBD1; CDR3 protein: ASRHRGRINEQY
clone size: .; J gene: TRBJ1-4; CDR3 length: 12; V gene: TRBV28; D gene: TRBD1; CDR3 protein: ASSGDRGWEKLF
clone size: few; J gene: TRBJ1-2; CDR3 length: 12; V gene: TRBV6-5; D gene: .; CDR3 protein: ASTHMETNYGYT
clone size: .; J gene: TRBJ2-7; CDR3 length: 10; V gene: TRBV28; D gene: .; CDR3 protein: ASSLRGLEQY
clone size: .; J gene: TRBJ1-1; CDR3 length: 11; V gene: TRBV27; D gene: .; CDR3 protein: ASSLFRNTEAF
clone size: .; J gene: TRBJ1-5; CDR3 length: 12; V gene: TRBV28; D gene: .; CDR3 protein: ASSDLQAIQPQH
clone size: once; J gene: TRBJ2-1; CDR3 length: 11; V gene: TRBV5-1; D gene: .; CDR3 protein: ASSLARGNEQF
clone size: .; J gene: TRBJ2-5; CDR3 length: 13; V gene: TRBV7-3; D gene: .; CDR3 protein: ASGPTGAHQETQY
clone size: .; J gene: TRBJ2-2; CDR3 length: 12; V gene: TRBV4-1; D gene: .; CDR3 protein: ASSHTRDPGELF
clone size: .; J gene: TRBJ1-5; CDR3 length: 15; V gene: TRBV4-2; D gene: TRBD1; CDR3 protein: ASSQDVGTGGNQPQH
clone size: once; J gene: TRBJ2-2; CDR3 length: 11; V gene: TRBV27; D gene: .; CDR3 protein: ASSFPSSGELF
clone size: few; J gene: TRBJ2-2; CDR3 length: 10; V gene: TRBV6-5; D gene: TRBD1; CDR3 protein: ASSRTGRELF
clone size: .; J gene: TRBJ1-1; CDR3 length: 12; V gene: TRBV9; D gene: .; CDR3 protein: ASSVDPQNTEAF
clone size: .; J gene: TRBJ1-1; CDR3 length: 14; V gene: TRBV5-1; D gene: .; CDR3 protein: ASSSGRTASNTEAF
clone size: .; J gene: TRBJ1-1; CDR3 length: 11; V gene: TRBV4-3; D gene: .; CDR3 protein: ASSQGGSTEAF
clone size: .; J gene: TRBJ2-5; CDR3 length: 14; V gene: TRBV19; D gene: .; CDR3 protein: ASSRTAKMGPETQY
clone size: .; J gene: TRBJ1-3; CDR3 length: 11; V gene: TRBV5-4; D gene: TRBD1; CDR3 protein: ASTEGQGDTIY
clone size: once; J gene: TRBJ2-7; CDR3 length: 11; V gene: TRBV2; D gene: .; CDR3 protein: ASTLTASYEQY
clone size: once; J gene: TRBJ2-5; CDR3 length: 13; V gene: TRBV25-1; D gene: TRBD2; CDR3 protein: ASSPQAGGGETQY
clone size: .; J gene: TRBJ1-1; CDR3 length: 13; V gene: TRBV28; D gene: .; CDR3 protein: ASSLPAYRDTEAF
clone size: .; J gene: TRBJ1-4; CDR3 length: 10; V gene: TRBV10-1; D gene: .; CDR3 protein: ASSGVDEKLF
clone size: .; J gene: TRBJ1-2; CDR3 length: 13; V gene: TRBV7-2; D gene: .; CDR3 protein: ASSLSVDSNYGYT
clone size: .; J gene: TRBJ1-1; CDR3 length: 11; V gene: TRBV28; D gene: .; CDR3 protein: ASRTQGDTEAF
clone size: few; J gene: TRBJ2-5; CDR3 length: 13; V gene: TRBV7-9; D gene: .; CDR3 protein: ASSLSAGRGETQY
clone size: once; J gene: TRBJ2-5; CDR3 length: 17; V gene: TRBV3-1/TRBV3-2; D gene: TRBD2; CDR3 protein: ASSHPFEPKAGAWETQY
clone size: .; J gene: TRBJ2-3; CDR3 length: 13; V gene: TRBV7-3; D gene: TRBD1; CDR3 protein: ASSLTGTEADTQY
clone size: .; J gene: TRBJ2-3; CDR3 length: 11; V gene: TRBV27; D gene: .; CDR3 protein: ASSLMGADTQY
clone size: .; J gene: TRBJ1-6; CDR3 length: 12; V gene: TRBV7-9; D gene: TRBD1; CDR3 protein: ASSSGTGAFLLH
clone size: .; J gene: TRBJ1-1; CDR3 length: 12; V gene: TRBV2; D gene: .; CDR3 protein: ASSELEGGTEAF
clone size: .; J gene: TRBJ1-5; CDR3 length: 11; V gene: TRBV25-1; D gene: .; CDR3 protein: ASSDSGYQPQH
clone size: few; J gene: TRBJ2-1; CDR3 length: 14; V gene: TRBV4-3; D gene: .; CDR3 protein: ASSQVPETASGEQF
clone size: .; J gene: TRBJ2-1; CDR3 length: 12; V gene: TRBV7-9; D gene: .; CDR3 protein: ASSRNFLGNEQF
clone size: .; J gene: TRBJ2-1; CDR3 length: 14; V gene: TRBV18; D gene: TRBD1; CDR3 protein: ASSPPDRGKGDEQF